A selection of T cell receptor beta chains follows, all from one sample in a study of T cells in Graves' hyperthyroidism and ophthalmopathy. Via MiXCR, TCRdb re-called the multiplex PCR reads, giving one row per CDR3 protein. The sample has 350,000 or so distinct CDR3 sequences; about 21% are singletons. The specimen was blood. These receptors all stem from a woman in her forties or fifties with Graves' hyperthyroidism. Both conserved end residues are part of each CDR3. The order of the fields is D gene, V gene, clone size, J gene, CDR3 protein. The D gene is left open where the match is weak. Size is stated for part of the rows, as once, few or many counts, or as a class when the clone is expanded.

>TRBD2|TRBV11-2|NA|TRBJ2-5
CASSLDPASGRETQYF
>NA|TRBV5-1|NA|TRBJ2-7
CASSSVGRGRGDTSYEQYF
>NA|TRBV19|NA|TRBJ1-1
CASSGIYWTEAGSEAFF
>TRBD2|TRBV12-3/TRBV12-4|many|TRBJ2-7
CASSFMASGSYEQYF
>NA|TRBV2|NA|TRBJ2-1
CASSLVMLANNEQFF
>NA|TRBV6-1|many|TRBJ2-7
CASRGRGGYEQYF
>NA|TRBV7-6|many|TRBJ1-1
CASSSEMNTEAFF
>NA|TRBV5-1|many|TRBJ2-7
CASSVPGTATYEQYF
>NA|TRBV2|many|TRBJ2-7
CASSALRGEQYF
>NA|TRBV30|many|TRBJ1-5
CAWSLGTANQPQHF
>TRBD2|TRBV28|NA|TRBJ2-3
CASSIGTSGSRVDTQYF
>TRBD2|TRBV19|NA|TRBJ2-1
CASSALAGGIYNEQFF
>NA|TRBV5-6|many|TRBJ2-5
CASSQRQPLRETQYF
>NA|TRBV6-2/TRBV6-3|few|TRBJ2-7
CASINYRRNSYEQYF
>TRBD2|TRBV11-2|NA|TRBJ2-7
CASSLAPGTTYEQYF
>NA|TRBV28|NA|TRBJ2-2
CASSSPNAGELFF
>TRBD1|TRBV5-1|many|TRBJ2-5
CASSRTGAQETQYF
>NA|TRBV19|few|TRBJ1-1
CASSQTRDTEAFF
>NA|TRBV11-2|many|TRBJ1-1
CASSSPGGAFF
>TRBD1|TRBV7-2|many|TRBJ2-1
CASSTQGALTSSEQFF
>NA|TRBV10-2|few|TRBJ1-3
CASRAVGSSGNTIYF
>NA|TRBV5-1|few|TRBJ1-3
CASSPPWASGNTIYF
>TRBD2|TRBV7-9|many|TRBJ2-5
CASSSGLGGGTQYF
>NA|TRBV6-5|NA|TRBJ1-1
CASSYRAGMAFF
>TRBD2|TRBV6-1|many|TRBJ2-5
CASSSSGSPQETQYF
>NA|TRBV20-1|NA|TRBJ2-7
CSAGGASSYEQYF
>NA|TRBV7-2|NA|TRBJ1-6
CASSPATKTPLHF
>TRBD1|TRBV5-1|NA|TRBJ2-7
CASSLKGDRGHEQYF
>NA|TRBV5-5|many|TRBJ1-1
CASSLAQGMNTEAFF
>TRBD2|TRBV2|NA|TRBJ2-3
CASKKGLAESTDTQYF
>TRBD1|TRBV29-1|few|TRBJ2-1
CSVGLDRGRGYYNEQFF
>NA|TRBV3-1|few|TRBJ1-3
CASSLRGSRGNTIYF
>TRBD1|TRBV27|many|TRBJ2-7
CASSLGQGSWEFRDEQYF
>TRBD2|TRBV5-1|many|TRBJ2-2
CASSLGRGGDTGELFF
>TRBD2|TRBV20-1|many|TRBJ2-5
CSASGTRQETQYF
>TRBD2|TRBV2|many|TRBJ2-7
CASKVFSGDREQYF
>TRBD1|TRBV7-8|few|TRBJ1-2
CASSSTGGAGYTF
>TRBD1|TRBV7-9|once|TRBJ2-5
CASSSAGTGGRETQYF
>NA|TRBV29-1|NA|TRBJ2-7
CSVELRGPSYEQYF
>NA|TRBV5-1|NA|TRBJ1-2
CASSLEGSLGNYGYTF
>TRBD2|TRBV10-3|many|TRBJ2-7
CAISESGRGYEQYF
>TRBD2|TRBV3-1|many|TRBJ2-7
CASSPGGPYEQYF
>NA|TRBV19|NA|TRBJ1-5
CASSEGSGHQPQHF
>TRBD1|TRBV27|few|TRBJ1-1
CASSPQGGLNTEAFF
>NA|TRBV18|many|TRBJ2-1
CASSPNPGNEQFF
>NA|TRBV13|many|TRBJ2-1
CASSTYGDPYNEQFF
>NA|TRBV7-2|NA|TRBJ1-3
CASSLDENSGNTIYF
>NA|TRBV25-1|NA|TRBJ1-4
CASSLYGEKLFF
>TRBD2|TRBV15|many|TRBJ2-5
CATSRLAGGPLETQYF